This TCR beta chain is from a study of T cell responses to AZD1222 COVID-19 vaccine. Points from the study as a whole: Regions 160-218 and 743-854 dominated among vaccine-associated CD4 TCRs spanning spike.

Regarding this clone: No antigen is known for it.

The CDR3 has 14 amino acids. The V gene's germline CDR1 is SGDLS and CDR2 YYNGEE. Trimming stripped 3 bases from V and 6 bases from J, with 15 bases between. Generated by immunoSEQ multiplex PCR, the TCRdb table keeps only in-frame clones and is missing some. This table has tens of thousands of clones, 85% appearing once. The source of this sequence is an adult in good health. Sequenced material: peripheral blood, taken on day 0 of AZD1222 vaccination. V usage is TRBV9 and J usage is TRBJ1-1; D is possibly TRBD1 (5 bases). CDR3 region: CASSEQGRAAEAFF. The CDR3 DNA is TGTGCCAGCAGCGAGCAGGGCCGGGCCGCTGAAGCTTTCTTT.